A single sample is the source of the 22 T cell receptor beta chains below, sequenced in a study of cytomegalovirus exposure and HLA in healthy donors. Researchers ran the PCR with 60 Vbeta and 13 Jbeta primers. Method: immunoSEQ multiplex PCR; TCRdb's copy keeps in-frame clones and lacks some. The sample table sets out fewer than 85,000 clones. The source material was PBMCs. These receptors were collected from a man aged 45-60 years in good health and CMV-seropositive.

The chain is built from TRBV10-3 and TRBJ2-1, with 9 nucleotides matching TRBD2. V was pared by 2 bases and J by 10 bases, with 6 bases of the junction left unmatched. Germline V CDR1 and CDR2: ENHRY, SYGVKD. CDR3 size: 14 residues. Here the CDR3 DNA reads TGTGCCATCAGTGAGCTAGCGGGACGAGGGGAGCAGTTCTTC. This codes for CAISELAGRGEQFF.

V is TRBV7-2 and J is TRBJ1-1; 11 bases fit TRBD1. The CDR3 runs 17 residues. CDR1 SGHTA and CDR2 FQGNSA come from the germline V gene. V gave up 5 bases and J gave up 0 bases; unmatched junction bases: 8. The CDR3 DNA sequence: TGTGCCAGCAGCCCGACCGGGACAGGGGGTTTGAACACTGAAGCTTTCTTT. Residues: CASSPTGTGGLNTEAFF.

The chain combines TRBV5-6 with TRBJ2-5; 12 nucleotides agree with TRBD2. Germline assignment: CDR1 SGHDT and CDR2 YYEEEE. This CDR3 comprises 16 residues. J lost 2 bases, V lost 4 bases, and 6 bases had no gene match. The CDR3 DNA follows: TGTGCCAGCAGCCCTGTACTAGCGGGGGGACAAGAGACCCAGTACTTC. It translates to CASSPVLAGGQETQYF.

The J gene is TRBJ1-2, the V gene TRBV5-3; TRBD1 agrees at 7 bases. Being an ORF, TRBV5-3 has a function that is uncertain. The CDR3 runs 12 residues. Trimming took 4 bases from V and 8 from J; bases not matched to a gene: 5. The CDR3 bases are TGTGCCAGAAGCCTACCGACAGGGGGCTACACCTTC. This translates into CARSLPTGGYTF.

The chain links TRBV2 to TRBJ1-1; 11 bases are shared with TRBD1. After removal of 7 bases from V and 5 bases from J, the junction contained 6 bases not matched to a gene. CDR1 and CDR2 from the germline V gene are SNHLY and FYNNEI. The CDR3 is 14 residues long. This chain's CDR3 is CASTGTGGKTEAFF. The CDR3 nucleotides read TGTGCCAGCACAGGGACAGGGGGGAAGACTGAAGCTTTCTTT.

This chain connects TRBV14 to TRBJ2-3; D is perhaps TRBD2 (6 bases). CDR1 and CDR2 from the germline V gene are SGHDN and FVKESK. The V and J ends lost 6 bases and 5 bases respectively, with 12 bases between them. This CDR3 region has 13 residues. The CDR3 DNA reads as TGTGCCAGCAGTGGAGGGAACCAAGATACGCAGTATTTT. It specifies CASSGGNQDTQYF.

V gene TRBV5-1 combines with J gene TRBJ1-1, with a weak D call TRBD1 (6 bases). The CDR3 totals 15 residues. The V end lost 3 bases, the J end lost 6 bases, and 18 bases lay between the germline ends. In germline, CDR1 is SGHRS, CDR2 YFSETQ. The CDR3 loop is CASSSFPGKGAEAFF. The CDR3 DNA is TGCGCCAGCAGCTCCTTCCCGGGGAAGGGGGCTGAAGCTTTCTTT.

This clone is medium-sized by frequency. The chain couples TRBV7-6 to TRBJ2-5; no clear D gene. This CDR3 spans 13 amino acids. Trimming removed 4 bases at V and 4 bases at J, with 10 bases between. Germline loops: CDR1 SGHVS, CDR2 FNYEAQ. CDR3 DNA: TGTGCCAGCAGCTCAGAACCCAGAGAGACCCAGTACTTC. This codes for CASSSEPRETQYF.

This CDR3 is CASSYMSGSPYEQYF. The CDR3 nucleotides are TGTGCCAGCAGTTACATGAGCGGGAGCCCTTACGAGCAGTACTTC. The genes are TRBV6-6 and TRBJ2-7, with 8 bases aligning to TRBD2. With V trimmed by 2 bases and J by 4 bases, 7 bases remained unmatched. Germline V CDR1 and CDR2: MNHNY, SVGAGI (reference sequence). The CDR3 sequence is 15 residues long.

This sequence joins TRBV4-1 and TRBJ2-1; 8 nucleotides align to TRBD2. CDR3 length: 15 amino acids. V lost 1 base, J lost 4 bases, and 3 bases stayed unmatched. Germline CDR1 and CDR2: MGHRA and YSYEKL. The CDR3 DNA follows: TGCGCCAGCAGCCAAGTGGCTAGCGGGTACAATGAGCAGTTCTTC. This gives the protein CASSQVASGYNEQFF.

CDR3 DNA: TGTGCCAGCAGCCCTTTCCAGGGGCAGATCACGCAGTATTTT. It translates to CASSPFQGQITQYF. The chain recombines TRBV14 with TRBJ2-3, with D perhaps TRBD1 (6 bases). Germline CDR1 is SGHDN and CDR2 is FVKESK. The CDR3 totals 14 residues. Trimming stripped 4 bases from V and 9 bases from J, with 17 bases between.

The chain links TRBV6-5 to TRBJ2-7; TRBD1 might be the D (7 bases). The germline V and J ends were trimmed by 0 bases and 2 bases, with 11 bases remaining between them. Per germline, CDR1 MNHEY and CDR2 SVGAGI. The CDR3 has 15 residues. Written as DNA, the CDR3 is TGTGCCAGCAGTTACTCGGCAGGGGGGACCTACGAGCAGTACTTC. Amino acid sequence: CASSYSAGGTYEQYF.

The chain has TRBV4-1 and TRBJ2-1; 8 positions match TRBD2. The CDR3 is made up of 14 amino acids. V lost 0 bases, J lost 9 bases, and 4 bases stayed unmatched. The V gene's germline CDR1 is MGHRA and CDR2 YSYEKL. The DNA of the CDR3 is TGCGCCAGCAGCCAAGACGGACTAGCCGGTGAGCAGTTCTTC. Translating it yields CASSQDGLAGEQFF.

This chain uses TRBV30 with TRBJ2-7; TRBD1 matches 9 bases. Germline trimming cut 3 bases from V and 5 bases from J; bases unmatched to any gene: 8. The CDR3 consists of 14 residues. From germline, CDR1 is GTSNPN and CDR2 SVGIG (reference sequence). CDR3 nucleotides: TGTGCCTGGAGCACCGGGACAGGGCTTAACGAGCAGTACGTC. Translation: CAWSTGTGLNEQYV.

V is TRBV12-1 and J is TRBJ2-1; the table's D call, TRBD2, was not checked against the DNA. TRBV12-1 is noted as a pseudogene. The CDR3 runs 15 residues. This chain's CDR3 is CASSRGAGPENEQFF. The CDR3 region has the DNA TGTGCCAGCAGCCGCGGGGCGGGGCCGGAGAATGAGCAGTTCTTC.

The chain links TRBV27 to TRBJ2-1, with 10 bases identical to TRBD1. This CDR3 is 17 amino acids long. CDR1 and CDR2 from the germline V gene are MNHEY and SMNVEV (reference sequence). V lost 5 bases and J lost 8; bases outside the gene matches: 15. The CDR3 here is CASSPYSRTGGMDEQFF. The CDR3 DNA is TGTGCCAGCAGTCCCTACTCCCGGACAGGGGGAATGGATGAGCAGTTCTTC.

The chain carries TRBV7-6 and TRBJ1-4; 8 nucleotides match TRBD1. With V trimmed by 5 bases and J by 8 bases, 13 bases remained unmatched. The CDR3 contains 16 residues. Germline CDR1 and CDR2: SGHVS and FNYEAQ. The CDR3: CASSPDRGGSSEKLFF. DNA for the CDR3: TGTGCCAGCAGCCCCGACAGGGGCGGATCAAGCGAAAAACTGTTTTTT.

The V call is TRBV5-1, the J call TRBJ1-4; tentative D call: TRBD1 (6 bases). The V gene lost 2 bases and the J gene lost 8 bases, with 16 bases spanning the gap. The V gene's germline CDR1 is SGHRS and CDR2 YFSETQ. CDR3 size: 15 residues. The CDR3: CASSFRSGDGEKLFF. CDR3 coding DNA: TGCGCCAGCAGCTTTCGGTCAGGGGACGGAGAAAAACTGTTTTTT. Using reference TRBV5-1 and TRBJ1-4 for the parts outside the CDR3, the full variable domain is KAGVTQTPRYLIKTRGQQVTLSCSPISGHRSVSWYQQTPGQGLQFLFEYFSETQRNKGNFPGRFSGRQFSNSRSEMNVSTLELGDSALYLCASSFRSGDGEKLFFGSGTQLSVL.

The chain recombines TRBV6-1 with TRBJ2-4, with D perhaps TRBD2 (7 bases). This CDR3 contains 14 residues. Trimming removed 7 bases from V and 7 bases from J, with 17 bases in between. The germline V gene encodes CDR1 MNHNS and CDR2 SASEGT. CDR3 sequence reads: CASTEGGLRNIQYF. Written as DNA, the CDR3 is TGTGCCAGCACCGAGGGGGGGCTAAGGAACATTCAGTACTTC.

The chain carries TRBV5-4 and TRBJ1-2, with a possible D match to TRBD1 (5 bases). This CDR3 is 14 amino acids long. CDR1 SGHNT and CDR2 YYREEE come from the germline V gene (reference sequence). V was trimmed by 3 bases and J by 5 bases, leaving 14 bases between them. The CDR3: CASSSPGVGYGYTF. As DNA, the CDR3 is TGTGCCAGCAGCTCCCCGGGGGTGGGGTATGGCTACACCTTC.

A note on this clone: Other DNA sequences from this sample encode an identical CDR3 as well. This rearrangement joins TRBV4-1 to TRBJ1-1; the D is unclear. Germline CDR1 is MGHRA and CDR2 is YSYEKL. V lost 0 bases and J lost 8, with 13 bases in between. This CDR3 comprises 14 residues. CDR3 sequence reads: CASSQDPAGSEAFF. The DNA of the CDR3 is TGCGCCAGCAGCCAAGATCCAGCGGGTAGCGAAGCTTTCTTT.

This rearrangement joins TRBV5-4 to TRBJ2-2, with 12 bases matching TRBD2. CDR1 is SGHNT, CDR2 YYREEE, per germline (reference sequence). V was pared by 5 bases and J by 4 bases, with 6 bases of the junction left unmatched. This CDR3 region has 16 residues. The CDR3 loop is CASRPTSGGLTGELFF. CDR3 DNA sequence: TGTGCCAGCAGACCGACTAGCGGGGGCCTCACCGGGGAGCTGTTTTTT.